This is a list of T cell receptor beta chains from one sample in a study of T cells and copy number aberrations in small-cell lung cancer. Method: immunoSEQ multiplex PCR; TCRdb's copy keeps in-frame clones and lacks some. The table has 6,000 to 7,500 clones, about four fifths seen once. Sequenced: normal tissue next to the tumor. The receptors here all came from a woman aged 50 to 65 with small cell lung cancer. Each CDR3 is given with its conserved first and last residue. The D gene is left open where the match is weak. Clone size, where shown, is once, few, many, or a class for clones that have expanded.

>TRBJ2-7|NA|NA|TRBV6-1
TGTGCCAGCAGTTTTTCTAGGATCCCCTACGAGCAGTACTTC
CASSFSRIPYEQYF
>TRBJ1-1|NA|TRBD1|TRBV10-3
TGTGCCATCACGGGACAGTCGAACACTGAAGCTTTCTTT
CAITGQSNTEAFF
>TRBJ2-3|NA|NA|TRBV7-2
TGTGCCAGCAGCCCGACGACCAGCACAGATACGCAGTATTTT
CASSPTTSTDTQYF
>TRBJ2-7|NA|TRBD2|TRBV4-3
TGCGCCAGCAGCCCAAGCGGGAGCTCCTACGAGCAGTACTTC
CASSPSGSSYEQYF
>TRBJ1-1|NA|TRBD1|TRBV6-1
TGTGCCAGCAGGACTCATGACAGGGGGCAAGCTTTCTTT
CASRTHDRGQAFF
>TRBJ2-7|NA|TRBD1|TRBV30
TGTGCCTGGAGGGAGGGACAGGGGGCATTCGACGAGCAGTACTTC
CAWREGQGAFDEQYF
>TRBJ1-1|NA|TRBD1|TRBV19
TGTGCCAGTATCAACAACAGGGGCGGAAGCATGAACACTGAAGCTTTCTTT
CASINNRGGSMNTEAFF
>TRBJ2-5|NA|TRBD2|TRBV25-1
TGTGCCAGCAGTCCAACCCCGATACTAGCGGGAGAAGAGACCCAGTACTTC
CASSPTPILAGEETQYF
>TRBJ1-2|NA|NA|TRBV15
TGTGCCACCAGCAGCAAGCTCCTCTATGGCTACACCTTC
CATSSKLLYGYTF
>TRBJ1-1|NA|NA|TRBV6-1
TGTGCCAGCAGCACAGGGCTCTCCCTTGAAGCTTTCTTT
CASSTGLSLEAFF
>TRBJ1-5|NA|NA|TRBV21-1
TGTGCCAGCAGCCTCAACCGTCCAGGGTTGGTCAATCAGCCCCAGCATTTT
CASSLNRPGLVNQPQHF
>TRBJ1-1|NA|NA|TRBV10-2
TGCGCCAGCAGTGAAATCGGGGTGCGCAACACTGAAGCTTTCTTT
CASSEIGVRNTEAFF
>TRBJ2-3|NA|NA|TRBV30
TGTGCCTGGAGGCGGGCCGGGAGTACAGATACGCAGTATTTT
CAWRRAGSTDTQYF
>TRBJ1-1|once|TRBD1|TRBV7-6
TGTGCCAGCAGCGCAGACAGGGATGATTGGGCTGAAGCTTTCTTT
CASSADRDDWAEAFF
>TRBJ1-2|NA|NA|TRBV5-4
TGTGCCAGCAGCCCCCGGTCGTTGACAGTCTATGGCTACACCTTC
CASSPRSLTVYGYTF
>TRBJ1-2|few|NA|TRBV28
TGTGCCAGCAGGGCCCTATACGGCTACACCTTC
CASRALYGYTF
>TRBJ2-3|NA|TRBD2|TRBV7-8
TGTGCCAGCAGCTTCACTAGCGGGGGCGCAGATACGCAGTATTTT
CASSFTSGGADTQYF
>TRBJ2-7|NA|TRBD2|TRBV7-2
TGTGCCAGCAGCTTAAGTCCAGGGACTAGCGCGAGATGGCAGTACTTC
CASSLSPGTSARWQYF
>TRBJ2-6|NA|NA|TRBV29-1
TGCAGCGTAAGAAGCTCTGGGGCCAACGTCCTGACTTTC
CSVRSSGANVLTF
>TRBJ2-3|NA|TRBD2|TRBV10-1
TGCGCCAGCAGTGCTAGCGGGCTAGGCACAGATACGCAGTATTTT
CASSASGLGTDTQYF
>TRBJ2-7|NA|NA|TRBV7-2
TGTGCCAGCCGCGCTACGGGCTCCTACGAGCAGTACTTC
CASRATGSYEQYF
>TRBJ2-3|once|TRBD2|TRBV4-3
TGCGCCAGCAGCCAAGAAGCGGGAGTCTGGGGAGATACGCAGTATTTT
CASSQEAGVWGDTQYF
>TRBJ2-1|NA|TRBD2|TRBV11-3
TGTGCCAGCAGCGCCTCCGGGACTAGCCTCGTGGATGAGCAGTTCTTC
CASSASGTSLVDEQFF
>TRBJ2-3|NA|NA|TRBV28
TGTGCCAGCACCAGGGGGATACTAGCGGGACAGGGGGATACGCAGTATTTT
CASTRGILAGQGDTQYF
>TRBJ2-1|NA|NA|TRBV4-2
TGTGCCAGCAGCCAACCCGGGAATTCACGCCAAGTGTCGGAGCAGTTCTTC
CASSQPGNSRQVSEQFF
>TRBJ2-1|once|NA|TRBV21-1
TGTGCCAGCAGCAAAACTGCCGGGACAGGGATCAATGAGCAGTTCTTC
CASSKTAGTGINEQFF
>TRBJ1-4|NA|TRBD1|TRBV7-9
TGTGCCAGCAGCTCGACAGGGTCGACTAATGAAAAACTGTTTTTT
CASSSTGSTNEKLFF
>TRBJ1-1|NA|NA|TRBV5-6
TGTGCCAGCAACTTTGAGGGGTTGAGGGGGACTGAAGCTTTCTTT
CASNFEGLRGTEAFF
>TRBJ2-3|NA|TRBD2|TRBV9
TGTGCCAGCAGCGTAGGCGGTAGCGGGAGGATAGCAGATACGCAGTATTTT
CASSVGGSGRIADTQYF
>TRBJ1-4|NA|NA|TRBV5-6
TGTGCCAGCAGTCCGGTATGGGATAGTGAAAAACTGTTTTTT
CASSPVWDSEKLFF
>TRBJ1-3|NA|NA|TRBV30
TGTGCCTGGAGAGTCGATGGTCTCCCTTTTCGTAACACCATATATTTT
CAWRVDGLPFRNTIYF
>TRBJ1-2|few|NA|TRBV29-1
TGCAGCGTTGACCACTATGGCTACACCTTC
CSVDHYGYTF
>TRBJ1-4|NA|TRBD1|TRBV9
TGTGCCAGCAGCGTAGGACAGGGTGAAAAACTGTTTTTT
CASSVGQGEKLFF
>TRBJ2-7|NA|NA|TRBV27
TGTGCCAGCAGTTTATCGGCCGGCTCCTACGAGCAGTACTTC
CASSLSAGSYEQYF
>TRBJ2-3|large|NA|TRBV30
TGTGCCTGGAGTGCGGGAGTCCCCCGCACAGATACGCAGTATTTT
CAWSAGVPRTDTQYF
>TRBJ2-7|NA|NA|TRBV9
TGTGCCAGCAGCTCCACCTACGAGCAGTACTTC
CASSSTYEQYF
>TRBJ2-2|few|TRBD2|TRBV15
TGTGCCACCAGCAGAGTTCTAGCGGGAGGTGGCGGGGAGCTGTTTTTT
CATSRVLAGGGGELFF
>TRBJ2-4|NA|NA|TRBV7-2
TGTGCCAGCAGCTTTCCGGGGAGCATTCAGTACTTC
CASSFPGSIQYF
>TRBJ2-7|NA|TRBD1|TRBV11-3
TGTGCCAGCGGCTTCGACGGACAGGACGGGGTCGAGCAGTACTTC
CASGFDGQDGVEQYF
>TRBJ2-2|NA|NA|TRBV9
TGTGCCAGCAGCGACCCGGGATCGTCGAACACCGGGGAGCTGTTTTTT
CASSDPGSSNTGELFF
>TRBJ2-3|NA|NA|TRBV29-1
TGCAGCGTTCGACAGAGATCAACAGATACGCAGTATTTT
CSVRQRSTDTQYF
>TRBJ2-3|NA|NA|TRBV28
TGTGCCAGCAGTCGGCAGGGTAGGAGAACAGATACGCAGTATTTT
CASSRQGRRTDTQYF
>TRBJ2-2|NA|TRBD2|TRBV5-1
TGCGCCAGCAGCTTGGGACTAGCGGGAGTTGGCGGGGAGCTGTTTTTT
CASSLGLAGVGGELFF
>TRBJ2-7|NA|TRBD2|TRBV19
TGTGCCAGTAGTGCGAGCGGGACTAGCCATTTTTACGAGCAGTACTTC
CASSASGTSHFYEQYF
>TRBJ1-2|NA|NA|TRBV6-6
TGTGCCAGCACTCGGACCGCTAACTATGGCTACACCTTC
CASTRTANYGYTF
>TRBJ2-5|NA|TRBD2|TRBV2
TGTGCCAGCAGTGATTCCGGGGTAGCGGGAGGCCGGGGGCAAGAGACCCAGTACTTC
CASSDSGVAGGRGQETQYF
>TRBJ1-1|NA|TRBD1|TRBV19
TGTGCCAGTAGTACCCCTTGGCTCAGGGGGGACACTGAAGCTTTCTTT
CASSTPWLRGDTEAFF
>TRBJ2-1|NA|TRBD2|TRBV11-3
TGTGCCAGCAGCTCACGGGGGGGCGGGAGAGATGAGCAGTTCTTC
CASSSRGGGRDEQFF
>TRBJ2-1|NA|NA|TRBV9
TGTGCCAGCAGCGTAGACAATGAGCAGTTCTTC
CASSVDNEQFF
>TRBJ2-3|NA|TRBD2|TRBV27
TGTGCCAGCAGTTCAGCGGGGGAGAGCACAGATACGCAGTATTTT
CASSSAGESTDTQYF
>TRBJ1-2|NA|NA|TRBV30
TGTGCCTGGGTCTCCTCTAGGGGCCCGTATGGCTACACCTTC
CAWVSSRGPYGYTF
>TRBJ1-3|few|TRBD1|TRBV9
TGTGCCAGCAGCGCGTCGACAGGGGTTGGAAACACCATATATTTT
CASSASTGVGNTIYF
>TRBJ2-1|NA|TRBD2|TRBV11-2
TGTGCCAGCAGCTCGACTAGCGGGAGGGGCAATGAGCAGTTCTTC
CASSSTSGRGNEQFF
>TRBJ1-5|NA|NA|TRBV27
TGTGCCAGCAGTTTTTCCTCAGGGGTAGTGCAGCCCCAGCATTTT
CASSFSSGVVQPQHF
>TRBJ2-7|NA|NA|TRBV11-3
TGTGCCAGCAGCCTAGCCCGGGGTTCTGTAAACGAGCAGTACTTC
CASSLARGSVNEQYF